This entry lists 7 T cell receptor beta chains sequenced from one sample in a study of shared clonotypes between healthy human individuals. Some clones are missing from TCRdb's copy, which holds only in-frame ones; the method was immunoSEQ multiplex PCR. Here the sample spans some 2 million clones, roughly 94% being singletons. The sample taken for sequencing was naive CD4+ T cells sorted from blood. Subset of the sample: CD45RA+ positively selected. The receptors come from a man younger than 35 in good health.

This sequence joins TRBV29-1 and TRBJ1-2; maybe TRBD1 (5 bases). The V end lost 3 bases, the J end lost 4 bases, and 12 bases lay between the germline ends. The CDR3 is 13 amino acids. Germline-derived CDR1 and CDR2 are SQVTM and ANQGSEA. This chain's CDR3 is CSVDTDRSYGYTF. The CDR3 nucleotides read TGCAGCGTTGACACCGACAGAAGCTATGGCTACACCTTC.

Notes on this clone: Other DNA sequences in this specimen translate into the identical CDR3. CDR3: CAISDGREGYEQYF. DNA of the CDR3: TGTGCCATCAGTGATGGGCGGGAGGGATACGAGCAGTACTTC. The chain uses TRBV10-3 and TRBJ2-7, with 9 bases identical to TRBD2. The CDR3 has 14 residues. Germline CDR1 ENHRY, CDR2 SYGVKD. V gave up 3 bases and J gave up 4 bases; unmatched junction bases: 4.

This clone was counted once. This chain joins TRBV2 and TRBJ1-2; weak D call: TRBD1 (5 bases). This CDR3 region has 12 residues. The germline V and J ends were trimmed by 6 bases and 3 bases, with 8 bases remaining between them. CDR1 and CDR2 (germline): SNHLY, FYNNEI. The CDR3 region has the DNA TGTGCCAGCAGCCGCAGGGACTATGGCTACACCTTC. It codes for CASSRRDYGYTF.

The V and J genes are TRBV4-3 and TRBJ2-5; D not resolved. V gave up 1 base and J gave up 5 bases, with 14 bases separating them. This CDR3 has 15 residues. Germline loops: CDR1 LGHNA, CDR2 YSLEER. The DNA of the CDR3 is TGCGCCAGCAGCCAAGGCCCGGGTCCTGGGGAGACCCAGTACTTC. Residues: CASSQGPGPGETQYF.

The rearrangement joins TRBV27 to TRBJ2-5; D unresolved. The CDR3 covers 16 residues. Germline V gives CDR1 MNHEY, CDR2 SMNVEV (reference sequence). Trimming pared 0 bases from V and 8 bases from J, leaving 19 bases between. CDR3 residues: CASSLSGALGWGTQYF. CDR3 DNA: TGTGCCAGCAGTTTATCTGGAGCGTTGGGTTGGGGTACCCAGTACTTC.

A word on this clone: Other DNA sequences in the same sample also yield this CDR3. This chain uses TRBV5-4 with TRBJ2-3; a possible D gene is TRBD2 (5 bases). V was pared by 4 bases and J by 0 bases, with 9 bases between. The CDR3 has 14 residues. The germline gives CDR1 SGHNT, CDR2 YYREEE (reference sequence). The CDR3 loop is CASSPSSSTDTQYF. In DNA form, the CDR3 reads TGTGCCAGCAGCCCTAGCTCTAGCACAGATACGCAGTATTTT.

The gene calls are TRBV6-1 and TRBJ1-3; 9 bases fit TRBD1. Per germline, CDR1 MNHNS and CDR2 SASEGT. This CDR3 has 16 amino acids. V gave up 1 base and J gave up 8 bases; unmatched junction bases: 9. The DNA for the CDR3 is TGTGCCAGCAGTGAAGGGATCGGACAGGGGAGGGACACCATATATTTT. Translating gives CASSEGIGQGRDTIYF.